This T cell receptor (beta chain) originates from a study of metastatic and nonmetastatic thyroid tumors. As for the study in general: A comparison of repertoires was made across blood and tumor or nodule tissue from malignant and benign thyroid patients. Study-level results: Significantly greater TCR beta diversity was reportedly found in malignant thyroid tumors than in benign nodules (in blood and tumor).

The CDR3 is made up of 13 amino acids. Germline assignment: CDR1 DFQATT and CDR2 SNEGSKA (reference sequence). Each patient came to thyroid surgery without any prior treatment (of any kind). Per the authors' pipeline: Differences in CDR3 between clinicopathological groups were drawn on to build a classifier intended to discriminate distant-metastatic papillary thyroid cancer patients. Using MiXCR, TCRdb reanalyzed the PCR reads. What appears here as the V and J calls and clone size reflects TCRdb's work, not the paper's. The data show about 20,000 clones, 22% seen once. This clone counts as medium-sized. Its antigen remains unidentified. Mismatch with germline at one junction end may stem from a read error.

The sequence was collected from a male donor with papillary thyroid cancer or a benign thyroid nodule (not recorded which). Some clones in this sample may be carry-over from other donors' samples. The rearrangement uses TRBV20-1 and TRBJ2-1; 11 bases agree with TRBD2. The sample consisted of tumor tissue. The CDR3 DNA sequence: TGCAGTGCTGGAGGACTAGCGGGTGGGAGCTTGGTCTTC. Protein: CSAGGLAGGSLVF.